This T cell receptor (beta chain) was observed in a study of post-analysis software for immune sequencing data. Overall study: Disease courses included relapsing-remitting, secondary progressive and progressive-relapsing multiple sclerosis.

CDR1 is LNHNV and CDR2 is YYDKDF in the germline V gene (reference sequence). The V end lost 5 bases, the J end lost 0 bases, and 20 bases lay between the germline ends. The CDR3 consists of 19 residues. Study-level points and caveats: When compared against controls, multiple sclerosis patients showed significantly lower normalized Chao1 diversity. A handful of TRBV segments were significantly more frequent in patients than in controls. TRBV5-6, TRBV5-1 and TRBV20-1 were among these segments.

This clonotype was counted a few times. The target antigen is unknown. Each TCR beta cDNA library carried unique molecular identifiers. About 500,000 cDNA molecules were obtained per 1 to 10 million input T cells. TCRdb redid the calling of the PCR reads with MiXCR, one entry per CDR3 protein. The sample yields more than 500,000 distinct CDR3 sequences, roughly 34% seen once. The sequenced sample was blood. The receptor's source is a girl aged 2 to 17 with multiple sclerosis. The chain couples TRBV15 to TRBJ2-6; a weak D match, TRBD1 (6 bases). CDR3 in amino acids: CATSVYRVLEYSGANVLTF. The CDR3 nucleotides read TGTGCCACCAGCGTTTACAGGGTGCTTGAATACTCTGGGGCCAACGTCCTGACTTTC.